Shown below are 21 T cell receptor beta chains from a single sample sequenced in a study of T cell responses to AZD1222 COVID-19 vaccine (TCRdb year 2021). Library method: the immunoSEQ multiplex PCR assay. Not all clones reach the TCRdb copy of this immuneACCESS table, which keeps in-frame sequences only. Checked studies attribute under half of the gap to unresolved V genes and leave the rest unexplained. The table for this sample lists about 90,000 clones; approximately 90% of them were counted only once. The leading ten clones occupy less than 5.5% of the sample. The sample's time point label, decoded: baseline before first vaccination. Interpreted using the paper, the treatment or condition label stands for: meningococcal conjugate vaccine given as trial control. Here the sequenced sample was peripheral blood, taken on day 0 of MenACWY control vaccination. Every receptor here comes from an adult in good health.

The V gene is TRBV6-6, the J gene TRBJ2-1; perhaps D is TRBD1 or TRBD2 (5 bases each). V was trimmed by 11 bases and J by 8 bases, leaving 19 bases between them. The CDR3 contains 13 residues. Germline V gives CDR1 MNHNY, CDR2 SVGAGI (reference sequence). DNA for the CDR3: TGTGCCTCGACGGGGCAACGCGGCGATGAGCAGTTCTTC. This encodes CASTGQRGDEQFF.

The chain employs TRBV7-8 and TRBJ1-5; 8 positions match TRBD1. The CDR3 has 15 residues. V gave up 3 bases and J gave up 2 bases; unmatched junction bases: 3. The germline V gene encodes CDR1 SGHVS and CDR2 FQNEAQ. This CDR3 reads CASSFWGQGNQPQHF. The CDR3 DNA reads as TGTGCCAGCAGCTTTTGGGGACAGGGCAATCAGCCCCAGCATTTT.

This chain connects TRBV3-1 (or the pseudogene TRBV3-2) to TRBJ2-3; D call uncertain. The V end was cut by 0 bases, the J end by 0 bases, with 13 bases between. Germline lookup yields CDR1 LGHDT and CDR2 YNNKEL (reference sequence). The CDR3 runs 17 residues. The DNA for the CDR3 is TGTGCCAGCAGCCAAGATCAACGCGGAGCTAGCACAGATACGCAGTATTTT. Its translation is CASSQDQRGASTDTQYF.

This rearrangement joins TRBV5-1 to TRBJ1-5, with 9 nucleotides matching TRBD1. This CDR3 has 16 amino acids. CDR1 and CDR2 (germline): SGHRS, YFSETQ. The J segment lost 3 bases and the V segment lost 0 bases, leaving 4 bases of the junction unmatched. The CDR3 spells CASSLVGQGFNQPQHF. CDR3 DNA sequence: TGCGCCAGCAGCTTGGTGGGACAGGGTTTCAATCAGCCCCAGCATTTT.

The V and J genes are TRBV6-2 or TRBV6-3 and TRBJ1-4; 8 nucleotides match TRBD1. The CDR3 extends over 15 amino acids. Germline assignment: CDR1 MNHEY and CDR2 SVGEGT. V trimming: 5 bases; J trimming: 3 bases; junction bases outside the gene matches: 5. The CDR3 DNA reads TGTGCCAGCAGTGCCCAGGGGGCGGCTAATGAAAAACTGTTTTTT. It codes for CASSAQGAANEKLFF.

CDR3 sequence reads: CASRGARAGSYEQYF. For the CDR3, the DNA is TGTGCCAGCAGGGGGGCAAGGGCCGGCTCCTACGAGCAGTACTTC. This chain joins TRBV27 and TRBJ2-7; TRBD1 is a possible D gene (6 bases). The V gene's germline CDR1 is MNHEY and CDR2 SMNVEV (reference sequence). Trimming left V 6 bases short and J 0 bases short, with 15 bases between. This CDR3 spans 15 amino acids.

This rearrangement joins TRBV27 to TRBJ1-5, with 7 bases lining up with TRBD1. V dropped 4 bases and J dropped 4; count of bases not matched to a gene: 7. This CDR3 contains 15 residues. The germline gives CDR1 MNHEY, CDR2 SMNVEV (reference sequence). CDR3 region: CASSSQGLGNQPQHF. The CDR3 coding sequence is TGTGCCAGCAGTTCACAGGGGTTGGGAAATCAGCCCCAGCATTTT.

As DNA, the CDR3 is TGTGCCAGCAGCTGGACAGGGGATTGGGCCGGGGAGCTGTTTTTT. This encodes CASSWTGDWAGELFF. The chain carries TRBV5-5 and TRBJ2-2; 9 positions agree with TRBD1. The V gene end was trimmed by 3 bases and the J gene end by 6 bases; junction bases not matched to a gene: 6. This CDR3 has 15 amino acids. The germline V gene encodes CDR1 SGHKS and CDR2 YYEKEE (reference sequence).

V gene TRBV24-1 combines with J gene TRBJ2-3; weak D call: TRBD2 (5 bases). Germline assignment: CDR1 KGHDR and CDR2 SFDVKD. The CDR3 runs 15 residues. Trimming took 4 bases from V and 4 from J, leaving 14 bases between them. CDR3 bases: TGTGCCACCAGTGACCCTAGATTCGGGGCAGATACGCAGTATTTT. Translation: CATSDPRFGADTQYF.

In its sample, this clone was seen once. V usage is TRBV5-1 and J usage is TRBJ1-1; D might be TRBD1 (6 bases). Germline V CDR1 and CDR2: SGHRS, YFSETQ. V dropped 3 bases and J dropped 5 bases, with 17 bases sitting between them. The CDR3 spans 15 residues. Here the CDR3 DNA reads TGCGCCAGCAGCTCACAACAGGGTCAGGATACTGAAGCTTTCTTT. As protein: CASSSQQGQDTEAFF.

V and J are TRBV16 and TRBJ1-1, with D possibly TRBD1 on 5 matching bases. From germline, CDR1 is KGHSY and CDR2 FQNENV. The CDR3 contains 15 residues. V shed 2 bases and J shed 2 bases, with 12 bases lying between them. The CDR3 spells CASSQPPQGNTEAFF. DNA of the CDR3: TGTGCCAGCAGCCAACCCCCCCAGGGAAACACTGAAGCTTTCTTT.

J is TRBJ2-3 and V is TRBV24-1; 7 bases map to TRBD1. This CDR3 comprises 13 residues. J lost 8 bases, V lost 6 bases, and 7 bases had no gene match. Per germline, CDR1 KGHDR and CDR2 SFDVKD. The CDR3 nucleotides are TGTGCCACCAGTTCTCGACAGGGTAGTACGCAGTATTTT. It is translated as CATSSRQGSTQYF.

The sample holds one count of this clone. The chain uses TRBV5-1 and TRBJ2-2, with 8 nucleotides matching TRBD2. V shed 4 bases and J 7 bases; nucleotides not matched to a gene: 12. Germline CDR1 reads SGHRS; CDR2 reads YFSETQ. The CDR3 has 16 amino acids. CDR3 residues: CASSGRTSGGGGELFF. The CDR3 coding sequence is TGCGCCAGCAGCGGGAGGACCAGCGGGGGCGGCGGGGAGCTGTTTTTT.

CDR3 amino acids: CASSRHDSSHEKLFF. The CDR3 coding sequence is TGTGCCAGCAGCAGGCACGACAGTTCTCATGAAAAACTGTTTTTT. V usage is TRBV21-1 and J usage is TRBJ1-4; the D segment call TRBD1 is taken from the table without a DNA check. TRBV21-1 is a pseudogene segment. The CDR3 totals 15 residues.

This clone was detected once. CDR3 in DNA: TGCGCCAGCAGCTTCCAAGGACAGGGTCGGTCGAATGAGCAGTTCTTC. Its protein is CASSFQGQGRSNEQFF. V is TRBV5-1 and J is TRBJ2-1, with 8 bases that match TRBD1. With 2 bases clipped from V and 7 bases from J, the junction kept 11 bases outside the gene matches. Germline assignment: CDR1 SGHRS and CDR2 YFSETQ. This CDR3 has 16 residues.

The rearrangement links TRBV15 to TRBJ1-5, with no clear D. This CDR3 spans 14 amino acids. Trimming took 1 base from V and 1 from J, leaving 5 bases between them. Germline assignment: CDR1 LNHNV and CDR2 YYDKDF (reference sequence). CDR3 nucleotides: TGTGCCACCAGCAGAGGGCAGAGCAATCAGCCCCAGCATTTT. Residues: CATSRGQSNQPQHF.

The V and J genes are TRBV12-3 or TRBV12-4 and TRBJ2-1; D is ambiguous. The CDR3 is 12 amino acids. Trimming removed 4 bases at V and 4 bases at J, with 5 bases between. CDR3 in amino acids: CASSSQYNEQFF. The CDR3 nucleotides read TGTGCCAGCAGTTCCCAGTACAATGAGCAGTTCTTC.

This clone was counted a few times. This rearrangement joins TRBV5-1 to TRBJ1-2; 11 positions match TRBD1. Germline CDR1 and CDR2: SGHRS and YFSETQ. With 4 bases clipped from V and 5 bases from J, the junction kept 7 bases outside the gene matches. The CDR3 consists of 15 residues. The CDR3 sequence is CASSKEGQGEYGYTF. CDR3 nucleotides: TGCGCCAGCAGCAAGGAGGGACAGGGGGAGTATGGCTACACCTTC.

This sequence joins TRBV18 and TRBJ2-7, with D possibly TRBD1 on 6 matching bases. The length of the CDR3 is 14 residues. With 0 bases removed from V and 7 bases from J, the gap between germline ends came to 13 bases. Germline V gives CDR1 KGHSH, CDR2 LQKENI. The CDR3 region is CASSPPAARGEQYF. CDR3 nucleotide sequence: TGTGCCAGCTCACCACCGGCGGCCAGGGGTGAGCAGTACTTC.

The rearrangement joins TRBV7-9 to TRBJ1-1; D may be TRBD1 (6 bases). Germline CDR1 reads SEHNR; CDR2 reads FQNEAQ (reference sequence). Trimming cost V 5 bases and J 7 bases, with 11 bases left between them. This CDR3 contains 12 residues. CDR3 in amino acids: CASSPEGGEAFF. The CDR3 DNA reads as TGTGCCAGCAGCCCCGAGGGGGGTGAAGCTTTCTTT.

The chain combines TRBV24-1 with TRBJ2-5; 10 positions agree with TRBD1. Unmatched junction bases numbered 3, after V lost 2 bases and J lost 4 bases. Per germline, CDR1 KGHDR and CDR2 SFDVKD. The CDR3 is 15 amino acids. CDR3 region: CATSDSTGGGETQYF. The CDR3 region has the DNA TGTGCCACCAGTGATTCGACAGGGGGCGGAGAGACCCAGTACTTC.